Each of the 31 T cell receptor beta chains below was sequenced from the same sample in a study of memory CD8 T cells in hepatitis C reinfection. Stated time point: late/post reinfection, 12 to 24 weeks after detection. No in vitro expansion preceded TCR sequencing of the sorted cells. Profiled with immunoSEQ multiplex PCR; TCRdb holds only in-frame clones, not every one. The sample contains approximately 46,000 clones, 89% of which appear only once. The source material was naive CD8+ T cells sorted from blood. The receptors here all came from a man aged 18 to 29 with hepatitis C virus infection.

The rearrangement uses TRBV6-6 and TRBJ1-1; no firm D call. V dropped 5 bases and J dropped 8 bases, with 12 bases sitting between them. The CDR3 extends over 12 amino acids. Germline V gives CDR1 MNHNY, CDR2 SVGAGI (reference sequence). CDR3 sequence: CASSLGPGEAFF. The CDR3 region has the DNA TGTGCCAGCAGTCTCGGGCCGGGGGAAGCTTTCTTT.

The genes are TRBV7-9 and TRBJ2-2, with D maybe TRBD1 (5 bases). Trimming took off 5 bases at V and 0 bases at J, with 10 bases between the two ends. Per germline, CDR1 SEHNR and CDR2 FQNEAQ (reference sequence). This CDR3 is 15 amino acids long. CDR3 nucleotides: TGTGCCAGCAGCCCCAGGGTTCCGAACACCGGGGAGCTGTTTTTT. Amino acid sequence: CASSPRVPNTGELFF.

The chain employs TRBV5-3 and TRBJ2-6; possible D gene TRBD2, 6 bases. TRBV5-3 is noted as an ORF with a role that remains uncertain. CDR3 length equals 16 residues. The V end lost 1 base, the J end lost 0 bases, and 8 bases lay between the germline ends. CDR3 in DNA: TGTGCCAGAAGCTTGTGGGGGGACTCTGGGGCCAACGTCCTGACTTTC. It codes for CARSLWGDSGANVLTF.

This chain uses TRBV5-1 with TRBJ1-2; D ambiguous. From germline, CDR1 is SGHRS and CDR2 YFSETQ. V was trimmed by 4 bases and J by 2 bases, leaving 12 bases between them. The CDR3 spans 14 residues. The CDR3 sequence is CASSPLDGNYGYTF. As DNA, the CDR3 is TGCGCCAGCAGCCCCTTAGACGGGAACTATGGCTACACCTTC.

A note on this clone: The sample contains more than one DNA sequence encoding this CDR3. V usage is TRBV7-9 and J usage is TRBJ1-1, with unresolved D. Germline-derived CDR1 and CDR2 are SEHNR and FQNEAQ (reference sequence). This CDR3 has 13 residues. V lost 1 base to trimming and J lost 1 base, with 4 bases between them. CDR3 residues: CASSLDRNTEAFF. The CDR3 nucleotides are TGTGCCAGCAGCTTAGACAGGAACACTGAAGCTTTCTTT.

The CDR3 reads CASSPGEGLNTEAFF. In DNA, the CDR3 is TGTGCCAGCAGCCCCGGGGAGGGGTTGAACACTGAAGCTTTCTTT. V and J are TRBV7-9 and TRBJ1-1; maybe TRBD1 (5 bases). The CDR3 spans 15 residues. The germline V gene encodes CDR1 SEHNR and CDR2 FQNEAQ (reference sequence). Trimming left V 5 bases short and J 0 bases short, with 13 bases between. Drawing the rest from reference TRBV7-9 and TRBJ1-1, the complete variable domain is DTGVSQNPRHKITKRGQNVTFRCDPISEHNRLYWYRQTLGQGPEFLTYFQNEAQLEKSRLLSDRFSAERPKGSFSTLEIQRTEQGDSAMYLCASSPGEGLNTEAFFGQGTRLTVV.

This chain uses TRBV2 with TRBJ2-5, with TRBD2 matching 8 bases. Trimming removed 5 bases from V and 3 bases from J; junction bases left unmatched: 8. Germline V gene lookup returns CDR1 SNHLY and CDR2 FYNNEI. The CDR3 spans 15 residues. The CDR3 region is CASSPRTSSKETQYF. The CDR3 DNA reads TGTGCCAGCAGTCCCCGGACTAGCTCTAAAGAGACCCAGTACTTC.

This clone has only one observation. The gene calls are TRBV7-6 and TRBJ2-3; TRBD1 aligns across 11 bases. The J segment lost 0 bases and the V segment lost 4 bases, leaving 12 bases of the junction unmatched. Germline V gives CDR1 SGHVS, CDR2 FNYEAQ. This CDR3 contains 19 residues. The CDR3 reads CASSSPPGQGVPSTDTQYF. The CDR3 DNA sequence: TGTGCCAGCAGCTCCCCTCCGGGACAGGGGGTCCCTAGCACAGATACGCAGTATTTT.

This chain uses TRBV13 with TRBJ2-1; the D gene is possibly TRBD2 (6 bases). The V end was cut by 1 base, the J end by 10 bases, with 8 bases between. This CDR3 has 12 amino acids. CDR1 and CDR2 from the germline V gene are PRHDT and FYEKMQ (reference sequence). In DNA, the CDR3 is TGTGCCAGCAGCTTAGAGGGAGGCGAGCAGTTCTTC. Its protein product is CASSLEGGEQFF.

The rearrangement links TRBV5-1 to TRBJ2-5; D may be TRBD2 (5 bases). This CDR3 is built from 16 residues. Trimming pared 4 bases from V and 5 bases from J, leaving 21 bases between. From germline, CDR1 is SGHRS and CDR2 YFSETQ. The CDR3 region is CASSRYYPGDGETQYF. In DNA form, the CDR3 reads TGCGCCAGCAGCCGATACTATCCCGGGGATGGTGAGACCCAGTACTTC.

The chain has TRBV28 and TRBJ1-1; D may be TRBD1 (6 bases). Per the germline V gene, CDR1 is MDHEN and CDR2 is SYDVKM. Trimming took off 5 bases at V and 5 bases at J, with 15 bases between the two ends. CDR3 size: 14 residues. CDR3 amino acids: CASSPGGGGTEAFF. The CDR3 coding sequence is TGTGCCAGCAGTCCTGGAGGGGGGGGGACTGAAGCTTTCTTT.

The chain employs TRBV7-2 and TRBJ2-3; no definite D call. The V gene lost 1 base and the J gene lost 3 bases, with 11 bases spanning the gap. The CDR3 is 15 residues long. Germline assignment: CDR1 SGHTA and CDR2 FQGNSA. DNA for the CDR3: TGTGCCAGCAGCTTAGTCCCCGTCGAGACAGATACGCAGTATTTT. Translated, it gives CASSLVPVETDTQYF.

J is TRBJ2-7 and V is TRBV2; 7 bases fit TRBD1. The germline CDR1 and CDR2 sequences are SNHLY and FYNNEI. The CDR3 is made up of 13 amino acids. J gave up 3 bases and V 7 bases, and 6 bases lay outside the gene matches. The CDR3 here is CASNAGGGYEQYV. As DNA, the CDR3 is TGTGCCAGCAATGCAGGGGGTGGCTACGAGCAGTACGTC.

This clone has just a few counts. CDR3 coding DNA: TGTGCCATCAGTGATGTGGACAGGAACACTGAAGCTTTCTTT. It specifies CAISDVDRNTEAFF. The chain employs TRBV10-3 and TRBJ1-1; D is possibly TRBD1 (6 bases). V was trimmed by 3 bases and J by 1 base, leaving 9 bases between them. This CDR3 is built from 14 residues. CDR1 is ENHRY, CDR2 SYGVKD, per germline.

V gene TRBV7-9 combines with J gene TRBJ2-5; D perhaps matches TRBD2 (6 bases). The CDR3 totals 15 residues. Germline CDR1 reads SEHNR; CDR2 reads FQNEAQ (reference sequence). V was shortened by 4 bases and J by 5 bases, with 17 bases between the two germline ends. The CDR3 protein is CASSSSQRAEETQYF. CDR3 nucleotides: TGTGCCAGCAGCTCCTCCCAGCGGGCAGAGGAGACCCAGTACTTC. Combining the CDR3 with reference TRBV7-9 and TRBJ2-5 gives the whole variable domain DTGVSQNPRHKITKRGQNVTFRCDPISEHNRLYWYRQTLGQGPEFLTYFQNEAQLEKSRLLSDRFSAERPKGSFSTLEIQRTEQGDSAMYLCASSSSQRAEETQYFGPGTRLLVL.

The J gene is TRBJ2-2, the V gene TRBV19; D possibly corresponds to TRBD2 (6 bases). CDR3 length: 14 amino acids. V was trimmed by 7 bases and J by 4 bases, leaving 13 bases between them. Germline CDR1 LNHDA, CDR2 SQIVND (reference sequence). Here the CDR3 reads CASTSTSFTGELFF. Here the CDR3 DNA reads TGTGCCAGTACCTCGACTAGTTTCACCGGGGAGCTGTTTTTT.

CDR3 amino acids: CASMIGTGDSEQFF. The CDR3 DNA follows: TGTGCCAGCATGATTGGGACAGGGGACTCGGAGCAGTTCTTC. The chain couples TRBV6-5 to TRBJ2-1, with 10 nucleotides matching TRBD1. The germline V gene encodes CDR1 MNHEY and CDR2 SVGAGI. V trimming: 7 bases; J trimming: 10 bases; junction bases outside the gene matches: 10. This CDR3 comprises 14 residues.

The V call is TRBV7-9, the J call TRBJ2-5; D is unresolved. Near its end, the DNA agrees better with TRBJ2-7, so the J call may be wrong. Per the germline V gene, CDR1 is SEHNR and CDR2 is FQNEAQ (reference sequence). The CDR3 contains 11 residues. The CDR3 here is CASSPNYEQYF. The CDR3 region has the DNA TGTGCCAGCAGCCCAAACTACGAGCAGTACTTC.

V and J are TRBV6-1 and TRBJ2-7, with 11 bases that match TRBD1. The CDR3 loop spans 14 amino acids. With 6 bases clipped from V and 3 bases from J, the junction kept 4 bases outside the gene matches. Germline assignment: CDR1 MNHNS and CDR2 SASEGT. The CDR3 DNA is TGTGCCAGCAGCCTCGGGACAGGGGGCTACGAGCAGTACGTC. This sequence encodes CASSLGTGGYEQYV.

J is TRBJ1-2 and V is TRBV6-1; 8 nucleotides agree with TRBD1. The CDR3 is made up of 15 amino acids. Germline V CDR1 and CDR2: MNHNS, SASEGT. V gave up 3 bases and J gave up 5 bases; unmatched junction bases: 8. The CDR3 sequence is CASSDYRQGWYGYTF. The CDR3, as DNA: TGTGCCAGCAGTGACTACAGACAGGGGTGGTATGGCTACACCTTC.

V gene TRBV14 combines with J gene TRBJ1-1, with a weak D call TRBD1 (5 bases). Trimming pared 4 bases from V and 5 bases from J, leaving 17 bases between. Germline V gene sequence: CDR1 SGHDN, CDR2 FVKESK. The CDR3 runs 15 residues. CDR3 in amino acids: CASSRTDSVETEAFF. CDR3 in DNA: TGTGCCAGCAGCCGCACTGACAGTGTTGAGACTGAAGCTTTCTTT.

This clone was detected only once. The rearrangement joins TRBV5-1 to TRBJ2-7, with D perhaps matching TRBD2 (6 bases). Per the germline V gene, CDR1 is SGHRS and CDR2 is YFSETQ. This CDR3 region has 16 residues. Trimming removed 0 bases at V and 1 base at J, with 14 bases between. The CDR3 reads CASSLAAGLPSYEQYF. The DNA for the CDR3 is TGCGCCAGCAGCTTGGCGGCGGGACTGCCGTCCTACGAGCAGTACTTC.

The chain recombines TRBV29-1 with TRBJ2-5; TRBD1 matches at 7 bases. The V and J ends lost 6 bases and 1 base, in that order; junction bases with no gene match: 20. Germline V gives CDR1 SQVTM, CDR2 ANQGSEA. The CDR3 extends over 18 amino acids. CDR3 residues: CSVRGTATQGLPQETQYF. CDR3 bases: TGCAGCGTGAGGGGGACAGCAACGCAGGGGCTACCCCAAGAGACCCAGTACTTC.

The chain couples TRBV4-1 to TRBJ2-7; D call uncertain. There are 13 residues in the CDR3. The germline gives CDR1 MGHRA, CDR2 YSYEKL. Trimming took 4 bases from V and 5 from J, leaving 12 bases between them. CDR3 sequence: CASSRRLSHEQYF. DNA for the CDR3: TGCGCCAGCAGCCGAAGACTCAGTCACGAGCAGTACTTC.

This chain uses TRBV29-1 with TRBJ2-7, with 7 bases fitting TRBD2. This CDR3 has 15 amino acids. V lost 6 bases and J lost 6; bases outside the gene matches: 17. CDR1 and CDR2 from the germline V gene are SQVTM and ANQGSEA. CDR3 sequence: CSVLKPLAVEGEQYF. DNA of the CDR3: TGCAGCGTACTTAAACCTCTAGCGGTTGAAGGCGAGCAGTACTTC.

This clone has just a few counts. The chain is built from TRBV6-4 and TRBJ1-1; TRBD1 might be the D (6 bases). Between the trimmed V and J ends, which lost 0 bases and 4 bases, there was a span of 6 bases. Germline lookup yields CDR1 MRHNA and CDR2 SNTAGT. CDR3 length equals 13 residues. The CDR3 loop is CASSDSGATEAFF. CDR3 nucleotides: TGTGCCAGCAGTGACTCGGGGGCCACTGAAGCTTTCTTT.

The rearrangement joins TRBV2 to TRBJ2-7; a possible D gene is TRBD2 (7 bases). Deletions cut 7 bases from V and 1 base from J, with 8 bases between. There are 12 residues in the CDR3. The germline V gene encodes CDR1 SNHLY and CDR2 FYNNEI. The CDR3 sequence is CASKGGSYEQYF. CDR3 DNA: TGTGCCAGCAAGGGGGGGTCCTACGAGCAGTACTTC.

The V and J genes are TRBV28 and TRBJ2-3, with 8 bases lining up with TRBD2. The CDR3 is 16 amino acids. Germline-derived CDR1 and CDR2 are MDHEN and SYDVKM. After removal of 5 bases from V and 2 bases from J, the junction contained 9 bases not matched to a gene. The chain's CDR3 is CASSVEETSATDTQYF. DNA for the CDR3: TGTGCCAGCAGTGTGGAGGAGACTAGCGCCACAGATACGCAGTATTTT.

V usage is TRBV7-9 and J usage is TRBJ2-5; 7 nucleotides line up with TRBD1. The germline CDR1 and CDR2 sequences are SEHNR and FQNEAQ (reference sequence). After removal of 3 bases from V and 5 bases from J, the junction contained 3 bases not matched to a gene. The CDR3 loop spans 13 amino acids. CDR3 amino acids: CASSLSRGETQYF. The DNA of the CDR3 is TGTGCCAGCAGCTTGTCCAGGGGGGAGACCCAGTACTTC. The complete variable domain, with remaining parts taken from reference TRBV7-9 and TRBJ2-5, reads DTGVSQNPRHKITKRGQNVTFRCDPISEHNRLYWYRQTLGQGPEFLTYFQNEAQLEKSRLLSDRFSAERPKGSFSTLEIQRTEQGDSAMYLCASSLSRGETQYFGPGTRLLVL.

This clone was seen a handful of times. This chain joins TRBV10-3 and TRBJ1-4; perhaps TRBD1 as D (5 bases). Trimming stripped 8 bases from V and 4 bases from J, with 14 bases between. The CDR3 totals 14 residues. The germline V gene encodes CDR1 ENHRY and CDR2 SYGVKD. The CDR3 loop reads CAIRGTGNNEKLFF. As DNA, the CDR3 is TGTGCCATCCGGGGGACGGGTAATAATGAAAAACTGTTTTTT.

This clone has a single count. This chain joins TRBV4-1 and TRBJ2-5; TRBD2 might be the D (7 bases). CDR1 is MGHRA and CDR2 is YSYEKL in the germline V gene. This CDR3 is 15 amino acids long. Trimming took 4 bases from V and 1 from J, leaving 13 bases between them. The CDR3 bases are TGCGCCAGCAGCCCTGTGGGGGGGGCCCAAGAGACCCAGTACTTC. Protein product: CASSPVGGAQETQYF.